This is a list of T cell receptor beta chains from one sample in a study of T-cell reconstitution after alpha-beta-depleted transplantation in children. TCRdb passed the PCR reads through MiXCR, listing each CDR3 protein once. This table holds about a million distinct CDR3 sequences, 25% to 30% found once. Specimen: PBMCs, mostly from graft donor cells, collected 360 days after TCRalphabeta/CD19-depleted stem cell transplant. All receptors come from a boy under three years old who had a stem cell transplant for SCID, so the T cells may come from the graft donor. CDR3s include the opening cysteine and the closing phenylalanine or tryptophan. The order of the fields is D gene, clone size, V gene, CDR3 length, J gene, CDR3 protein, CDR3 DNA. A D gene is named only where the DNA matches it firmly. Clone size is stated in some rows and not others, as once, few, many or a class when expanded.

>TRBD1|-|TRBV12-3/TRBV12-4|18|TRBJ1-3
CASSPLHRGLTSGNTIYF
TGTGCCAGCAGCCCACTCCACAGGGGTCTTACCTCTGGAAACACCATATATTTT
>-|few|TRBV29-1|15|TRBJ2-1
CSVEDQKQGDNEQFF
TGCAGCGTTGAGGACCAAAAACAGGGCGACAATGAGCAGTTCTTC
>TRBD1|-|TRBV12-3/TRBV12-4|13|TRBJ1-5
CASTQGGMGPQHF
TGTGCCAGCACCCAGGGGGGAATGGGGCCCCAGCATTTT
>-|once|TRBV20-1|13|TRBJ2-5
CSASAGLGETQYF
TGCAGTGCTAGTGCGGGGCTTGGGGAGACCCAGTACTTC
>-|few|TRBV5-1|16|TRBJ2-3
CASSPEQGLITDTQYF
TGCGCCAGCAGCCCCGAGCAGGGGCTGATAACAGATACGCAGTATTTT
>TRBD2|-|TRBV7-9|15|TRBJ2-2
CASSAPGRGAGELFF
TGTGCCAGCAGCGCTCCTGGACGGGGGGCCGGGGAGCTGTTTTTT
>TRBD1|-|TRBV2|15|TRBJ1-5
CASSADRVGNQPQHF
TGTGCCAGCAGTGCGGACAGGGTTGGCAATCAGCCCCAGCATTTT
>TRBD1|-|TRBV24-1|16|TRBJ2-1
CATSDFGTGQGNEQFF
TGTGCCACCAGTGATTTCGGGACCGGACAGGGCAATGAGCAGTTCTTC
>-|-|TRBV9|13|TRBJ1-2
CASSVAIRDGYTF
TGTGCCAGCAGCGTAGCCATTCGCGATGGCTACACCTTC
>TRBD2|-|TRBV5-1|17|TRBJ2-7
CASSFASGGLSSYEQYF
TGCGCCAGCAGCTTTGCTAGCGGGGGCCTGAGCTCCTACGAGCAGTACTTC
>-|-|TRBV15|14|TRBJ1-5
CATSRQGGNQPQHF
TGTGCCACCAGCAGACAAGGGGGCAATCAGCCCCAGCATTTT
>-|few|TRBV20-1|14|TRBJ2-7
CSAPGWGQSNEQYF
TGCAGTGCTCCAGGGTGGGGACAAAGTAACGAGCAGTACTTC
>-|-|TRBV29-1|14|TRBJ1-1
CSARWGGRETEAFF
TGCAGCGCGCGATGGGGGGGCCGAGAGACTGAAGCTTTCTTT
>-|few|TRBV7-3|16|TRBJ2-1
CASSLDWGGSYNEQFF
TGTGCCAGCAGCTTAGACTGGGGAGGCTCCTACAATGAGCAGTTCTTC
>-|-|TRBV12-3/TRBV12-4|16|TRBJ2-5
CASSRPDKGEQETQYF
TGTGCCAGCAGTCGCCCGGACAAGGGGGAACAAGAGACCCAGTACTTC
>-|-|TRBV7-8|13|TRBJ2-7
CASSSYPGYEQYF
TGTGCCAGCAGCTCCTACCCGGGCTACGAGCAGTACTTC
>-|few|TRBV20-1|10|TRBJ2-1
CSARPNEQFF
TGCAGTGCTAGACCCAATGAGCAGTTCTTC
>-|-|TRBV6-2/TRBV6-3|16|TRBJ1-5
CASRYRDRPAFQPQHF
TGTGCCAGCAGGTACCGTGACAGGCCGGCTTTTCAGCCCCAGCATTTT
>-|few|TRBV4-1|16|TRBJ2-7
CASSQEGGSLGYEQYF
TGCGCCAGCAGCCAAGAGGGGGGCAGCTTAGGGTACGAGCAGTACTTC
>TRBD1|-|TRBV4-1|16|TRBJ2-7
CASSQERGTGVYEQYF
TGCGCCAGCAGCCAAGAGCGCGGGACAGGGGTTTACGAGCAGTACTTC
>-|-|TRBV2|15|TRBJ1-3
CASSEEGGGGDTIYF
TGTGCCAGCAGTGAAGAGGGGGGCGGAGGAGACACCATATATTTT
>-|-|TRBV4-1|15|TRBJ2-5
CASSQGWGFAETQYF
TGCGCCAGCAGCCAAGGGTGGGGGTTCGCGGAGACCCAGTACTTC
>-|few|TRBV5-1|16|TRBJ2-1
CASSLVSGSDYNEQFF
TGCGCCAGCAGCTTGGTATCGGGGTCTGATTACAATGAGCAGTTCTTC
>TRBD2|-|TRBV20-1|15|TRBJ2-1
CSARDGTSGVNEQFF
TGCAGTGCTAGAGATGGGACTAGCGGGGTAAATGAGCAGTTCTTC
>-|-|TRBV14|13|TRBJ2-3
CASSQESTDTQYF
TGTGCCAGCAGCCAAGAGAGCACAGATACGCAGTATTTT
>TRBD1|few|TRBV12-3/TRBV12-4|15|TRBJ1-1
CASSPWTGGKTEAFF
TGTGCCAGCAGCCCTTGGACAGGGGGGAAGACTGAAGCTTTCTTT